The 5 T cell receptor beta chains below were found in one sample sequenced in a study of T cells in Graves' hyperthyroidism and ophthalmopathy. Amplification of TCR beta CDR3 regions was performed using RNA transcripts as template. The HTBI primer set was used in a first-round RT-PCR of the TCR CDR3. TCRdb reprocessed the multiplex PCR reads via MiXCR and lists one record per CDR3 protein. The sample has approximately 640,000 distinct CDR3 sequences, 45% seen once. The sequencing sample was made of peripheral blood or thyroid tissue (not recorded which). These receptors all come from an adult man with Graves' disease, either hyperthyroidism or ophthalmopathy (not recorded which).

Comments on this clonotype: One junction end disagrees with the germline gene, perhaps due to a read error. This rearrangement joins TRBV29-1 to TRBJ1-4, with D possibly TRBD1 on 5 matching bases. CDR1 and CDR2 (germline): SQVTM, ANQGSEA. The CDR3 is 11 amino acids. The CDR3 DNA is TGCAGCGTGGGGGGAGGGATGAACACTGTTTTT. Translated, it gives CSVGGGMNTVF.

This clonotype occurred many times. V usage is TRBV7-9 and J usage is TRBJ2-7; maybe TRBD1 (6 bases). The V end was cut by 8 bases, the J end by 7 bases, with 15 bases between. The CDR3 is made up of 12 amino acids. Germline V gene sequence: CDR1 SEHNR, CDR2 FQNEAQ (reference sequence). As DNA, the CDR3 is TGTGCCAGCGCACCGACAGGCCAAGAGCAGTACTTC. The encoded protein is CASAPTGQEQYF.

This clonotype was observed many times. V and J are TRBV7-9 and TRBJ1-1; D uncertain. Trimming shortened V by 4 bases and J by 0 bases, and 3 bases separated the two germline ends. The CDR3 runs to 12 residues. Germline V gene sequence: CDR1 SEHNR, CDR2 FQNEAQ (reference sequence). The CDR3 bases are TGTGCCAGCAGCTATTTGAACACTGAAGCTTTCTTT. Translating it yields CASSYLNTEAFF. The full variable domain, completed using reference TRBV7-9 and TRBJ1-1, is DTGVSQNPRHKITKRGQNVTFRCDPISEHNRLYWYRQTLGQGPEFLTYFQNEAQLEKSRLLSDRFSAERPKGSFSTLEIQRTEQGDSAMYLCASSYLNTEAFFGQGTRLTVV.

On this clonotype: A read error is possible here, since a much larger clone lies one base away. This chain uses TRBV11-2 with TRBJ2-7; 7 nucleotides align to TRBD1. The length of the CDR3 is 13 residues. Germline V CDR1 and CDR2: SGHAT, FQNNGV. The V gene end was trimmed by 0 bases and the J gene end by 6 bases; junction bases not matched to a gene: 2. The CDR3 is CASSLEAGGEQYF. Written as DNA, the CDR3 is TGTGCCAGCAGCTTAGAGGCAGGGGGCGAGCAGTACTTC.

The chain joins TRBV10-1 to TRBJ2-1, with 11 bases lining up with TRBD1. This CDR3 is built from 15 residues. Germline V lookup: CDR1 WNHNN, CDR2 SYGVQD (reference sequence). The J segment lost 8 bases and the V segment lost 6 bases, leaving 9 bases of the junction unmatched. CDR3 bases: TGCGCCAGCAGCACCGGGACAGGGGGAAGCCATGAGCAGTTCTTC. Amino acid sequence: CASSTGTGGSHEQFF.